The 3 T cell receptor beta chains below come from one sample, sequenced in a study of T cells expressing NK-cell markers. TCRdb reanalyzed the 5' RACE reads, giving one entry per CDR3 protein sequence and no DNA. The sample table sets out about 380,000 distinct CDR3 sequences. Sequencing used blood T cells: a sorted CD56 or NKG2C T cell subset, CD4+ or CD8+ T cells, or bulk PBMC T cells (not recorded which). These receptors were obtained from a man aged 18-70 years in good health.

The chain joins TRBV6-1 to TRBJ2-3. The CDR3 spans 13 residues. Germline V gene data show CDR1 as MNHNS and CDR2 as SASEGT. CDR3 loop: CASSESLHGTQYF.

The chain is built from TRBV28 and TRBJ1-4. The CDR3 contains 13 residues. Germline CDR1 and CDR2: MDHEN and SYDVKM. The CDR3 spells CASSLSANEKLFF.

The CDR3 loop is CASSPELAGGLPPYF. J is TRBJ2-3 and V is TRBV7-3; TCRdb designates TRBD2, a call that cannot be tested without DNA. The CDR3 loop spans 15 amino acids. Germline-derived CDR1 and CDR2 are SGHTA and FQGTGA. Variable domain in full (rest from reference TRBV7-3 and TRBJ2-3): GAGVSQTPSNKVTEKGKYVELRCDPISGHTALYWYRQSLGQGPEFLIYFQGTGAADDSGLPNDRFFAVRPEGSVSTLKIQRTERGDSAVYLCASSPELAGGLPPYFGPGTRLTVL.